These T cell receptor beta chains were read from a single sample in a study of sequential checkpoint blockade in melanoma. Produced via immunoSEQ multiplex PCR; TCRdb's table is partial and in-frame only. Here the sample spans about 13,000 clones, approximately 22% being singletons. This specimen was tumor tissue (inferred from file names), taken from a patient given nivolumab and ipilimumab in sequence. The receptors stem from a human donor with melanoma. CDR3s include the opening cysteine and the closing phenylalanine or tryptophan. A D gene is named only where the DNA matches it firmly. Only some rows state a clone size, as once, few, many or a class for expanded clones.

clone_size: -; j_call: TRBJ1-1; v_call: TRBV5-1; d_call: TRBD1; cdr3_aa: CASSSGTGVGEAFF; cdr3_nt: TGCGCCAGCAGCTCCGGGACAGGGGTAGGTGAAGCTTTCTTT
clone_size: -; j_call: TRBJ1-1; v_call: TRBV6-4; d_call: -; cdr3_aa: CASSSRVKAFF; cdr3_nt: TGTGCCAGCAGTTCTAGAGTTAAAGCTTTCTTT
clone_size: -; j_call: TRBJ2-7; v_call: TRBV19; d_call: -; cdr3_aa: CASSPDRHEQYF; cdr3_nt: TGTGCCAGTAGTCCGGATCGCCACGAGCAGTACTTC
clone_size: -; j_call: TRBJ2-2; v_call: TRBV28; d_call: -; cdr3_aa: CASTMGGSGGPGELFF; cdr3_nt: TGTGCCAGCACCATGGGAGGGTCAGGGGGCCCCGGGGAGCTGTTTTTT
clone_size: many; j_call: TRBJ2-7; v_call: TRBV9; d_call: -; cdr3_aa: CASSPRGEGLNEQYF; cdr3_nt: TGTGCCAGCAGCCCCCGTGGAGAGGGACTCAACGAGCAGTACTTC
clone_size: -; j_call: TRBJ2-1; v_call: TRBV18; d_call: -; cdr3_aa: CASSPHYHNEQFF; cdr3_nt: TGTGCCAGCTCACCACACTATCACAATGAGCAGTTCTTC
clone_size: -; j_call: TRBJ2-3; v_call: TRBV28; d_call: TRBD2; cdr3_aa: CATTRLAGPSTDTQYF; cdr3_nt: TGTGCCACCACTAGACTAGCGGGGCCTAGCACAGATACGCAGTATTTT
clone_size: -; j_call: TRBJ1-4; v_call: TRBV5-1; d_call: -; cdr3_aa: CASSFQPVGATNEKLFF; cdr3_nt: TGCGCCAGCAGCTTTCAGCCTGTGGGGGCAACTAATGAAAAACTGTTTTTT
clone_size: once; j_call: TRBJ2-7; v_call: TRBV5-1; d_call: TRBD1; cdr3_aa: CASSLDMTGQGANEQYF; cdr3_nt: TGCGCCAGCAGCTTGGACATGACGGGACAGGGGGCCAACGAGCAGTACTTC
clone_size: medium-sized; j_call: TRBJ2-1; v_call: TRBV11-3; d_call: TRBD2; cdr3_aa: CASSPGTSGYYEQFF; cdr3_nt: TGTGCCAGCAGCCCCGGGACTAGCGGGTATTATGAGCAGTTCTTC
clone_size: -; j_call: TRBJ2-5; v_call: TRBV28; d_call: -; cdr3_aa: CASSFNRGPQETQYF; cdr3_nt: TGTGCCAGCAGTTTTAACCGGGGCCCCCAAGAGACCCAGTACTTC
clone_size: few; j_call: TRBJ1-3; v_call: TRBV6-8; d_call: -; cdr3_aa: CASSNRDNSGNTIYF; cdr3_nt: TGTGCCAGCAGTAACCGGGACAACTCTGGAAACACCATATATTTT
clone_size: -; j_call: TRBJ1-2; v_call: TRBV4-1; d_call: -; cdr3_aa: CASSPGLNYGYTF; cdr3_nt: TGCGCCAGCAGCCCCGGACTCAACTATGGCTACACCTTC
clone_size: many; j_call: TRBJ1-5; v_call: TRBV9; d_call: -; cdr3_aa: CASSARGDSQPQHF; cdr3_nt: TGTGCCAGCAGCGCCCGGGGTGATTCCCAGCCCCAGCATTTT
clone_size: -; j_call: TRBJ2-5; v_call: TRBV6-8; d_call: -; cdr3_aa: CASSYGEPRGETQYF; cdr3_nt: TGTGCCAGCAGTTACGGCGAGCCGAGGGGGGAGACCCAGTACTTC
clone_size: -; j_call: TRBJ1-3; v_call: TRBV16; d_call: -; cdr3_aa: CASSQSRVPSGNTIYF; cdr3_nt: TGTGCCAGCAGCCAATCCAGGGTTCCCTCTGGAAACACCATATATTTT
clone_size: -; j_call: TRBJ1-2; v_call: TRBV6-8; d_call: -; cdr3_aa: CASSYGSRRHYGYTF; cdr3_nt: TGTGCCAGCAGTTACGGTTCGAGGCGTCACTATGGCTACACCTTC
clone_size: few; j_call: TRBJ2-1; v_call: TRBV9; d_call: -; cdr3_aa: CASSPTGGSSYNEQFF; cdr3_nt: TGTGCCAGCAGCCCGACTGGCGGTAGCTCCTACAATGAGCAGTTCTTC
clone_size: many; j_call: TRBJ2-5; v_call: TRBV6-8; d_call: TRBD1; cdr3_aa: CASRFLTGVWEETQYF; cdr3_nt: TGTGCCAGCAGATTCCTTACAGGGGTTTGGGAAGAGACCCAGTACTTC
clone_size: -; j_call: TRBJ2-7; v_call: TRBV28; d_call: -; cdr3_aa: CATLGVSPYEQYF; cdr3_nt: TGTGCCACCCTGGGGGTTTCTCCCTACGAGCAGTACTTC
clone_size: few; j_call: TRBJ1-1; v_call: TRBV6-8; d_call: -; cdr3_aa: CASSYVGDTEAFF; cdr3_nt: TGTGCCAGCAGTTACGTGGGGGACACTGAAGCTTTCTTT
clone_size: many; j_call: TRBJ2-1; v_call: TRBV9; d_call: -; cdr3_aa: CASSVQGTSYNEQFF; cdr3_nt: TGTGCCAGCAGCGTACAGGGTACTTCCTACAATGAGCAGTTCTTC